Listed below are T cell receptor beta chains from one sample, sequenced in a study of OX40 agonist ivuxolimab in advanced cancers. Assay used: immunoSEQ multiplex PCR; TCRdb lists only in-frame clones, some missing. The sample has around 52,000 clones, 65% to 85% seen once. The starting material was CD4+ or CD8+ T cells sorted from blood, obtained in a trial of the OX40 agonist ivuxolimab. All receptors derive from an adult with an advanced solid tumor such as melanoma, head and neck, liver or kidney cancer. The CDR3 runs from the conserved cysteine through the conserved F or W. The D gene is left open where the match is weak. Expanded clones get a size class; other rows say once, few or many, or leave the size out.

d_call	j_call	v_call	cdr3_length	clone_size	cdr3_aa	cdr3_nt
TRBD1	TRBJ1-6	TRBV6-5	15	-	CASSLTGGNNSPLHF	TGTGCCAGCAGCTTGACAGGGGGTAATAATTCACCCCTCCACTTT
-	TRBJ1-2	TRBV4-2	12	-	CASSPTGGGYTF	TGTGCCAGCAGCCCGACAGGAGGCGGCTACACCTTC
-	TRBJ1-1	TRBV27	15	-	CANSTVKHVNTEAFF	TGTGCCAACTCCACGGTCAAACACGTGAACACTGAAGCTTTCTTT
-	TRBJ2-7	TRBV6-6	14	-	CASSYTEASYEQYF	TGTGCCAGCAGTTACACGGAAGCCTCCTACGAGCAGTACTTC
-	TRBJ1-1	TRBV6-1	13	-	CASRGRENTEAFF	TGTGCCAGCCGGGGACGGGAGAACACTGAAGCTTTCTTT
TRBD1	TRBJ1-1	TRBV11-1	15	-	CASSYGTGGLTEAFF	TGTGCCAGCAGCTACGGGACAGGGGGCCTCACTGAAGCTTTCTTT
TRBD1	TRBJ1-5	TRBV19	16	-	CASSNWGTGGNQPQHF	TGTGCCAGTAGTAATTGGGGGACAGGGGGCAATCAGCCCCAGCATTTT
-	TRBJ2-7	TRBV18	15	-	CASSPDLTSSYEQYF	TGTGCCAGCTCACCGGACTTAACAAGCTCCTACGAGCAGTACTTC
TRBD1	TRBJ2-3	TRBV15	16	-	CATSDRWGQGTDTQYF	TGTGCCACCAGCGACCGATGGGGACAGGGGACAGATACGCAGTATTTT
-	TRBJ2-5	TRBV16	13	-	CASSHPAQETQYF	TGTGCCAGCAGCCATCCCGCTCAAGAGACCCAGTACTTC
TRBD2	TRBJ2-1	TRBV19	16	-	CASSIDRLAGGNEQFF	TGTGCCAGTAGTATAGACCGACTAGCGGGAGGCAATGAGCAGTTCTTC
-	TRBJ1-5	TRBV6-6	14	-	CASSYSKGIQPQHF	TGTGCCAGCAGTTACTCGAAGGGGATCCAGCCCCAGCATTTT
-	TRBJ1-3	TRBV6-5	15	-	CASKATSSSGNTIYF	TGTGCCAGCAAAGCGACGTCGAGCTCTGGAAACACCATATATTTT
-	TRBJ1-1	TRBV7-9	14	-	CASRPTGANTEAFF	TGTGCCAGCAGGCCTACGGGGGCAAACACTGAAGCTTTCTTT
TRBD1	TRBJ2-7	TRBV5-1	15	-	CASSFNTGEAYEQYF	TGCGCCAGCAGCTTCAATACAGGGGAAGCCTACGAGCAGTACTTC
-	TRBJ2-7	TRBV5-4	15	-	CASSLEGGEEGEQYF	TGTGCCAGCAGCTTGGAGGGGGGAGAAGAGGGCGAGCAGTACTTC
-	TRBJ2-3	TRBV6-6	13	-	CASSYYNTDTQYF	TGTGCCAGCAGTTACTACAACACAGATACGCAGTATTTT
-	TRBJ1-2	TRBV7-3	15	-	CASSPNPTEISGYTF	TGTGCCAGCAGCCCCAACCCGACAGAGATCTCTGGCTACACCTTC
-	TRBJ2-3	TRBV5-4	14	-	CASSTNLIGDTQYF	TGTGCCAGCAGCACAAACCTAATCGGTGATACGCAGTATTTT
-	TRBJ1-4	TRBV15	14	-	CATSRDRTNEKLFF	TGTGCCACCAGCAGGGACAGAACTAATGAAAAACTGTTTTTT
TRBD2	TRBJ2-2	TRBV5-1	15	few	CASSPWSGRAGELFF	TGCGCCAGCAGCCCATGGAGCGGGAGGGCCGGGGAGCTGTTTTTT
TRBD2	TRBJ2-5	TRBV28	15	-	CASSLSLAGVGEQYF	TGTGCCAGCAGTTTATCACTAGCGGGAGTCGGTGAGCAGTACTTC
-	TRBJ2-7	TRBV19	11	-	CASSRWGEQYF	TGTGCCAGTAGTCGGTGGGGCGAGCAGTACTTC
-	TRBJ2-5	TRBV5-4	14	-	CASSPRRAGETQYF	TGTGCCAGCAGCCCACGGAGGGCGGGAGAGACCCAGTACTTC
-	TRBJ1-1	TRBV19	13	-	CASRLTANTEAFF	TGTGCCAGTAGACTAACAGCTAACACTGAAGCTTTCTTT
-	TRBJ2-1	TRBV28	14	-	CASMRGQSYNEQFF	TGTGCCAGCATGCGGGGCCAGTCCTACAATGAGCAGTTCTTC
TRBD1	TRBJ1-1	TRBV5-1	14	-	CASSLEPGQATAFF	TGCGCCAGCAGCTTGGAGCCGGGACAGGCTACGGCTTTCTTT
-	TRBJ2-2	TRBV6-6	14	-	CASSPRTGTGELFF	TGTGCCAGCAGTCCCCGGACGGGTACCGGGGAGCTGTTTTTT
-	TRBJ1-2	TRBV30	10	-	CAYRRGGYTF	TGTGCCTATAGGAGGGGTGGCTACACCTTC
-	TRBJ1-2	TRBV5-6	14	once	CASSLLTGWALGTF	-
TRBD2	TRBJ2-2	TRBV5-1	14	-	CASNPSGNTGELFF	TGCGCCAGCAACCCTAGCGGTAACACCGGGGAGCTGTTTTTT
-	TRBJ1-4	TRBV27	19	-	CASSPTTSAASPGVEKLFF	TGTGCCAGCAGTCCCACGACCAGCGCCGCGAGTCCCGGCGTTGAAAAACTGTTTTTT
-	TRBJ1-5	TRBV18	13	-	CASSPGPREPQHF	TGTGCCAGCTCACCAGGGCCGAGGGAGCCCCAGCATTTT
-	TRBJ1-3	TRBV11-3	12	few	CASSLSGNTIYF	TGTGCCAGCAGCTTATCCGGAAACACCATATATTTT
-	TRBJ1-1	TRBV7-9	12	few	CASSREGSGAFF	TGTGCCAGCAGCCGAGAGGGGTCCGGAGCTTTCTTT
TRBD1	TRBJ1-5	TRBV6-1	13	once	CASRGTDNQPQHF	TGTGCCAGCAGGGGGACAGATAATCAGCCCCAGCATTTT
TRBD1	TRBJ1-5	TRBV29-1	18	few	CSVVSAGGYGRSNQPQHF	TGCAGCGTTGTTTCGGCAGGGGGATATGGCCGTAGCAATCAGCCCCAGCATTTT
-	TRBJ1-4	TRBV10-3	16	-	CAISESGGGRGEKLFF	TGTGCCATCAGTGAGTCGGGTGGGGGGCGCGGTGAAAAACTGTTTTTT
-	TRBJ2-5	TRBV29-1	13	-	CSVERAPGETQYF	TGCAGCGTTGAAAGGGCACCGGGGGAGACCCAGTACTTC
-	TRBJ1-1	TRBV11-2	13	-	CASSLSRNTEAFF	TGTGCCAGCAGCTTAAGCAGGAACACTGAAGCTTTCTTT
TRBD1	TRBJ2-2	TRBV19	12	-	CAKTGVPGELFF	TGTGCCAAGACAGGGGTACCCGGGGAGCTGTTTTTT
-	TRBJ2-7	TRBV15	11	few	CATSTRNEQYF	TGTGCCACCAGCACCAGGAACGAGCAGTACTTC
-	TRBJ1-2	TRBV6-1	13	-	CASSDMGDYGYTF	TGTGCCAGCAGTGACATGGGGGACTATGGCTACACCTTC
-	TRBJ1-1	TRBV19	13	once	CASSFDRNTEAFF	TGTGCCAGTAGTTTTGACAGGAACACTGAAGCTTTCTTT
-	TRBJ2-3	TRBV7-6	17	-	CASSLADAAQGVGTQYF	TGTGCCAGCAGCTTAGCGGATGCGGCCCAAGGGGTGGGTACGCAGTATTTT
TRBD2	TRBJ2-2	TRBV6-1	19	-	CASSGPGLAGATNTGELFF	TGTGCCAGCAGTGGGCCGGGACTAGCGGGAGCCACGAACACCGGGGAGCTGTTTTTT
-	TRBJ2-2	TRBV5-4	15	-	CASSFGRTNTGELFF	TGTGCCAGCAGCTTTGGTCGAACGAACACCGGGGAGCTGTTTTTT
TRBD1	TRBJ1-5	TRBV6-5	16	-	CASSYSGTGSNQPQHF	TGTGCCAGCAGTTACTCTGGGACAGGTAGCAATCAGCCCCAGCATTTT
TRBD2	TRBJ2-2	TRBV7-3	16	-	CASSPWREGVTGELFF	TGTGCCAGCAGCCCCTGGCGGGAGGGAGTCACCGGGGAGCTGTTTTTT
-	TRBJ2-5	TRBV5-6	13	-	CASSLGVVGTQYF	TGTGCCAGCAGCTTGGGCGTGGTTGGTACCCAGTACTTC